Each of the 10 T cell receptor beta chains below was sequenced from the same sample in a study of blood T cell repertoires in COVID-19. Assay used: immunoSEQ multiplex PCR; TCRdb lists only in-frame clones, some missing. Of over 85,000 clones listed, 80% to 95% are singletons. Input material: peripheral blood. These receptors came from a woman aged 50 to 65 with COVID-19, enrolled during active disease.

In this sample, this clone turned up a few times. The chain joins TRBV3-1 (or the pseudogene TRBV3-2) to TRBJ1-1, with 9 bases aligning to TRBD1. Germline CDR1 and CDR2: LGHDT and YNNKEL (reference sequence). There are 15 residues in the CDR3. The junction had 5 bases not matched to a gene; V was cut back by 4 bases and J by 2 bases. The CDR3 loop reads CASSRGQGQNTEAFF. The CDR3 nucleotides read TGTGCCAGCAGCCGAGGACAGGGGCAAAACACTGAAGCTTTCTTT.

The V gene is TRBV29-1, the J gene TRBJ1-2; D is perhaps TRBD1 (5 bases). CDR1 and CDR2 from the germline V gene are SQVTM and ANQGSEA. The CDR3 spans 13 residues. Trimming took 1 base from V and 2 from J, leaving 8 bases between them. CDR3 DNA sequence: TGCAGCGTTGAAGTTTCAGGGAACTATGGCTACACCTTC. Its translation is CSVEVSGNYGYTF.

This clone was seen once. The genes are TRBV5-1 and TRBJ2-2; 10 nucleotides line up with TRBD2. J gave up 4 bases and V 4 bases, and 10 bases lay outside the gene matches. CDR1 is SGHRS, CDR2 YFSETQ, per germline. The CDR3 has 17 residues. CDR3 DNA: TGCGCCAGCAGCCAATTGGAACTAGCGGGGAGCACCGGGGAGCTGTTTTTT. This gives the protein CASSQLELAGSTGELFF.

The V gene is TRBV6-2 or TRBV6-3, the J gene TRBJ2-3; D remains unclear. The CDR3 is made up of 13 amino acids. Trimming pared 2 bases from V and 2 bases from J, leaving 5 bases between. The V gene's germline CDR1 is MNHEY and CDR2 SVGEGT. DNA of the CDR3: TGTGCCAGCAGTTACCGCTACACAGATACGCAGTATTTT. This codes for CASSYRYTDTQYF.

The chain uses TRBV11-2 and TRBJ2-1; TRBD2 matches at 9 bases. There are 14 residues in the CDR3. Germline lookup yields CDR1 SGHAT and CDR2 FQNNGV. V was pared by 4 bases and J by 3 bases, with 1 base of the junction left unmatched. CDR3 sequence (DNA): TGTGCCAGCAGCTATAGCGGGGGCTACAATGAGCAGTTCTTC. This gives the protein CASSYSGGYNEQFF.

The V call is TRBV28, the J call TRBJ1-2; D unresolved. CDR1 is MDHEN, CDR2 SYDVKM, per germline. Trimming removed 9 bases at V and 8 bases at J, with 16 bases between. This CDR3 has 12 residues. Here the CDR3 reads CASGRAVEGYTF. The CDR3 DNA reads as TGTGCCAGTGGGCGGGCCGTTGAGGGCTACACCTTC.

The V call is TRBV7-2, the J call TRBJ1-2; unclear D gene. CDR3 size: 14 residues. Per germline, CDR1 SGHTA and CDR2 FQGNSA. V was clipped by 5 bases and J by 0 bases, with 10 bases between them. CDR3 coding DNA: TGTGCCAGCAGCCCTGGCCCAGCTAACTATGGCTACACCTTC. Its translation: CASSPGPANYGYTF.

The chain has TRBV7-2 and TRBJ2-2; TRBD2 is a possible D gene (5 bases). Germline CDR1 SGHTA, CDR2 FQGNSA. The CDR3 length is 16 residues. Trimming shortened V by 0 bases and J by 0 bases, and 8 bases separated the two germline ends. CDR3 nucleotides: TGTGCCAGCAGCTTAGCGAGCGGCCCGAACACCGGGGAGCTGTTTTTT. This translates into CASSLASGPNTGELFF.

The chain is built from TRBV5-6 and TRBJ1-4; D gene uncertain. The germline V and J ends were trimmed by 4 bases and 4 bases, with 5 bases remaining between them. This CDR3 is built from 12 residues. Germline CDR1 reads SGHDT; CDR2 reads YYEEEE. The CDR3 here is CASSRVNEKLFF. CDR3 DNA sequence: TGTGCCAGCAGCCGGGTTAATGAAAAACTGTTTTTT.

The chain uses TRBV7-6 and TRBJ2-1; 12 bases line up with TRBD2. CDR3 size: 19 residues. V gave up 4 bases and J gave up 2 bases; unmatched junction bases: 12. CDR1 and CDR2 (germline): SGHVS, FNYEAQ. The CDR3 DNA sequence: TGTGCCAGCAGCTCAAGGGCAGGTGGACTAGCGGGACCCTACAATGAGCAGTTCTTC. Translation gives CASSSRAGGLAGPYNEQFF.